This is a list of T cell receptor beta chains from one sample in a study of cytomegalovirus exposure and HLA in healthy donors. Only in-frame clones appear in the TCRdb table, and some are missing; sequencing was by immunoSEQ multiplex PCR. Of approximately 190,000 clones in the sample, around 84% were seen once. The source material was PBMCs. The source of these receptors is a woman younger than 30 in good health and CMV-seronegative. Each CDR3 is given with its conserved first and last residue. The order of the fields is clone size, J gene, D gene, V gene, CDR3 DNA, CDR3 protein. A D gene is named only where the DNA matches it firmly. Size values are once, few and many counts, or a class for expanded clones, and some rows have none.

clone size: once
J gene: TRBJ2-5
D gene: -
V gene: TRBV28
CDR3 DNA: TGTGCCAGCAGCCCCTCCCATAAAGGTCAGGGTGGAGAGACCCAGTACTTC
CDR3 protein: CASSPSHKGQGGETQYF

clone size: -
J gene: TRBJ2-7
D gene: -
V gene: TRBV2
CDR3 DNA: TGTGCCAGCCAAGCCGGTGCGTACGAGCAGTACTTC
CDR3 protein: CASQAGAYEQYF

clone size: -
J gene: TRBJ2-2
D gene: TRBD2
V gene: TRBV5-4
CDR3 DNA: TGTGCCAGCAGCTCCCCCGGGACTAGCCCCACCGGGGAGCTGTTTTTT
CDR3 protein: CASSSPGTSPTGELFF

clone size: -
J gene: TRBJ2-2
D gene: TRBD1
V gene: TRBV27
CDR3 DNA: TGTGCCAGCAGTTACGGCACAGGGGGACTGAACACCGGGGAGCTGTTTTTT
CDR3 protein: CASSYGTGGLNTGELFF

clone size: -
J gene: TRBJ2-7
D gene: TRBD1
V gene: TRBV11-2
CDR3 DNA: TGTGCCAGCAGCCGCGGGACAGGGACGCTCTACGAGCAGTACTTC
CDR3 protein: CASSRGTGTLYEQYF

clone size: once
J gene: TRBJ1-1
D gene: -
V gene: TRBV11-2
CDR3 DNA: TGTGCCAGCAGCTTAGAACCGGGAGGGAACACTGAAGCTTTCTTT
CDR3 protein: CASSLEPGGNTEAFF

clone size: -
J gene: TRBJ1-6
D gene: -
V gene: TRBV5-5
CDR3 DNA: TGTGCCAGCAGCTTAGCTTCACCCCTCCACTTT
CDR3 protein: CASSLASPLHF

clone size: -
J gene: TRBJ1-2
D gene: -
V gene: TRBV19
CDR3 DNA: TGTGCCAGTAGTATATCCCCAAGGGCGGGAGGCTACACCTTC
CDR3 protein: CASSISPRAGGYTF

clone size: -
J gene: TRBJ2-1
D gene: -
V gene: TRBV27
CDR3 DNA: TGTGCCAGCAGTTTAAGACAGAACAATGAGCAGTTCTTC
CDR3 protein: CASSLRQNNEQFF

clone size: once
J gene: TRBJ2-5
D gene: TRBD1
V gene: TRBV4-1
CDR3 DNA: TGCGCCAGCAGCCAAGATCTGGACAGGCCGGAGACCCAGTACTTC
CDR3 protein: CASSQDLDRPETQYF